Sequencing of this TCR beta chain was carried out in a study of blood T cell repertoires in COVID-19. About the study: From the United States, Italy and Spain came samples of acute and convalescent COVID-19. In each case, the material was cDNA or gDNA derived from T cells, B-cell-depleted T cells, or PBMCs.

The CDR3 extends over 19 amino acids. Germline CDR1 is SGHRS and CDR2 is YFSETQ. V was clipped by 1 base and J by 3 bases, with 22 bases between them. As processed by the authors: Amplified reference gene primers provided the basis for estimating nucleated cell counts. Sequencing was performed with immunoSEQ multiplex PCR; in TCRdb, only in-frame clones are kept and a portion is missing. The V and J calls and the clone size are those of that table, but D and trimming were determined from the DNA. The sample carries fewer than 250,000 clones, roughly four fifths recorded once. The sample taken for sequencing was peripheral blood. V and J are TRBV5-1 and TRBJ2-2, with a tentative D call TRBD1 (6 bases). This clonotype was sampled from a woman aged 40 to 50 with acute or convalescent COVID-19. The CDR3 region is CASSLFVIATGNYTGELFF. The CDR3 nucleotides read TGCGCCAGCAGCTTGTTCGTTATTGCCACAGGGAACTACACCGGGGAGCTGTTTTTT.